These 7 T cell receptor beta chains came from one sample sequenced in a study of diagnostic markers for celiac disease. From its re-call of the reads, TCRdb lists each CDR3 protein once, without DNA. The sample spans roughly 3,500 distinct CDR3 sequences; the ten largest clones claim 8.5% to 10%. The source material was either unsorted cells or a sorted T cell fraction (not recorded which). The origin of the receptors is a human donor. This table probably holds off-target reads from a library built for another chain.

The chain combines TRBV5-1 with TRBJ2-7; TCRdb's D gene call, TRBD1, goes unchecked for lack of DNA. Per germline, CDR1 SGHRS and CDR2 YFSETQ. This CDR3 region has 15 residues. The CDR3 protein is CASSLAGQLSYEQYF. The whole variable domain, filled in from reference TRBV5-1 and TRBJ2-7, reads KAGVTQTPRYLIKTRGQQVTLSCSPISGHRSVSWYQQTPGQGLQFLFEYFSETQRNKGNFPGRFSGRQFSNSRSEMNVSTLELGDSALYLCASSLAGQLSYEQYFGPGTRLTVT.

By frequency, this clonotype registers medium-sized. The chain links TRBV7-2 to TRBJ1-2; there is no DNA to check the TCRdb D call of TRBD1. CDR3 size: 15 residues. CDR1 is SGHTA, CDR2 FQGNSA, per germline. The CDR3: CASSLAGGLPRSYTF. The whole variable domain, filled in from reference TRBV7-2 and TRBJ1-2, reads GAGVSQSPSNKVTEKGKDVELRCDPISGHTALYWYRQSLGQGLEFLIYFQGNSAPDKSGLPSDRFSAERTGGSVSTLTIQRTQQEDSAVYLCASSLAGGLPRSYTFGSGTRLTVV.

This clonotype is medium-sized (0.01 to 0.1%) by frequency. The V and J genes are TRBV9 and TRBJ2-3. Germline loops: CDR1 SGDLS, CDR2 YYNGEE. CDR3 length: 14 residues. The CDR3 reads CASSVDSPADTQYF.

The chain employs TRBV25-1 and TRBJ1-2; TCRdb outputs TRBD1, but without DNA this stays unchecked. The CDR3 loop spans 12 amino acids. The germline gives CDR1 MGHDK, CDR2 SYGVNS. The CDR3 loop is CASSVRGGGYTF.

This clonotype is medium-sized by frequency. The CDR3 spells CASSSSTSVASYEQYF. The chain is built from TRBV5-1 and TRBJ2-7; TCRdb's D call, TRBD2, is unchecked because there is no DNA. The CDR3 spans 16 residues. Germline values: CDR1 SGHRS, CDR2 YFSETQ.

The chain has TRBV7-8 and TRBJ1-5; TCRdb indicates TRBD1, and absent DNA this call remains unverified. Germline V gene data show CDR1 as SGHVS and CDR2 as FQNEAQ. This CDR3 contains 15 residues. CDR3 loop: CASSRDINSNQPQHF.

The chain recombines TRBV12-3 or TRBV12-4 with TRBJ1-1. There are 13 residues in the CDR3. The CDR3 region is CASSLTAGTEAFF.